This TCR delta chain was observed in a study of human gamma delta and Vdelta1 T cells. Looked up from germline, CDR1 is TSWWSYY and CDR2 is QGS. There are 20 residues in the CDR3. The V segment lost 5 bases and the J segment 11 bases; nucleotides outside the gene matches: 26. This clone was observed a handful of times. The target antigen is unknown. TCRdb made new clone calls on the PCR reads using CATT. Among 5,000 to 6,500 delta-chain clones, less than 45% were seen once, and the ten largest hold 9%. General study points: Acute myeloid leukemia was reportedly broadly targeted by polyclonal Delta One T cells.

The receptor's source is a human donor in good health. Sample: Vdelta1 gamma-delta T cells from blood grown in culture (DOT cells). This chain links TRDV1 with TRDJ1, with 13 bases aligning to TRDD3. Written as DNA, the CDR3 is TGTGCTCTTGGGAAAGGGCTTCCTACGCCTCGTACTGGGGGATACGCGCCGCTCATCTTT. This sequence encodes CALGKGLPTPRTGGYAPLIF.